This T cell receptor (beta chain) was sequenced during a study of post-analysis software for immune sequencing data. Study background: The disease courses covered relapsing-remitting, secondary progressive and progressive-relapsing multiple sclerosis. The study's findings and limits: Controls showed significantly higher normalized Chao1 diversity than did multiple sclerosis patients. TRBV segments more frequent in patients than in controls numbered a few and included TRBV5-6, TRBV5-1 and TRBV20-1. F measure showed strong co-clustering of same-batch samples.

The CDR3 contains 14 residues. CDR1 and CDR2 from the germline V gene are DFQATT and SNEGSKA (reference sequence). Deletions cut 0 bases from V and 2 bases from J, with 9 bases between. For this clonotype: Its target is unknown.

Sequencing libraries made from TCR beta cDNA carried unique molecular identifiers. Some 500,000 cDNA molecules were recovered from an input of roughly 0.85 to 10 million T cells. TCRdb reanalysed the PCR reads using MiXCR and keeps one entry per CDR3 protein. The sample records 450,000 to 650,000 distinct CDR3 sequences, around 47% being singletons. Sequenced input: blood. This clonotype was sampled from a girl under 18 with multiple sclerosis. The genes are TRBV20-1 and TRBJ2-3; the D gene is possibly TRBD2 (5 bases). DNA for the CDR3: TGCAGTGCTAGAGATTCACTAGACACAGATACGCAGTATTTT. Translated, it gives CSARDSLDTDTQYF.